The rows below give T cell receptor beta chains drawn from one sample of a study of blood T cell repertoires in COVID-19. Libraries were prepared by immunoSEQ multiplex PCR; TCRdb keeps only in-frame clonotypes and omits some of them. The data contain over 200,000 clones, roughly 91% of them singletons. Sequencing was performed on peripheral blood. These receptors originate from a woman between 40 and 55 years old who had recovered from COVID-19. CDR3s include the opening cysteine and the closing phenylalanine or tryptophan. The D gene is left open where the match is weak. Clone size is shown for a subset of rows, as once, few, many or a class of expanded clone.

CDR3 length | D gene | J gene | clone size | V gene | CDR3 DNA | CDR3 protein
16 | . | TRBJ1-4 | . | TRBV7-2 | TGTGCCAGCAGCTTAGATGTTTGGGGGCTCGGGGAAAAACTGTTTTTT | CASSLDVWGLGEKLFF
16 | TRBD2 | TRBJ2-3 | . | TRBV4-3 | TGCGCCAGCAGCCCCCAAGCGGGAGGGCCCCCGGATACGCAGTATTTT | CASSPQAGGPPDTQYF
18 | . | TRBJ1-6 | . | TRBV7-2 | TGTGCCAGCAGCTTACCCTGGGACAACACGAAGGGAAGGTCACCCCTCCACTTT | CASSLPWDNTKGRSPLHF
16 | TRBD2 | TRBJ2-7 | . | TRBV24-1 | TGTGCCACCAGTGACCCTAGCGGGAGGGATCGGTACGAGCAGTACTTC | CATSDPSGRDRYEQYF
15 | . | TRBJ2-7 | . | TRBV6-5 | TGTGCCAGCAGTTACGGCCGGGTCCCTCTCTACGAGCAGTACTTC | CASSYGRVPLYEQYF
14 | . | TRBJ2-1 | . | TRBV30 | TGTGCCTGGGGGCGTGGGCCCTCCTACAATGAGCAGTTCTTC | CAWGRGPSYNEQFF
13 | TRBD1 | TRBJ2-5 | . | TRBV3-1/TRBV3-2 | TGTGCCAGCAGTACAGGGGGCAGGGAGACCCAGTACTTC | CASSTGGRETQYF
13 | . | TRBJ1-2 | . | TRBV9 | TGTGCCAGCAGCGTCGGGGGTAGCTATGGCTACACCTTC | CASSVGGSYGYTF
14 | . | TRBJ2-3 | . | TRBV28 | TGTGCCACCCGGGGTCCGGGCCCCACAGATACGCAGTATTTT | CATRGPGPTDTQYF
12 | . | TRBJ2-2 | . | TRBV18 | TGTGCCAGCTCACCCCGGGACGGGGAGCTGTTTTTT | CASSPRDGELFF
13 | . | TRBJ1-5 | . | TRBV6-2/TRBV6-3 | TGTGCCAGCAGTCCCAGGGGTAGCCAGCCCCAGCATTTT | CASSPRGSQPQHF
17 | TRBD1 | TRBJ1-2 | . | TRBV5-1 | TGCGCCAGCAGCTTGTCCCGGAACAGGGGGCCCGGGTATGGCTACACCTTC | CASSLSRNRGPGYGYTF
16 | TRBD2 | TRBJ2-5 | few | TRBV7-2 | TGTGCCAGCAGCTCCGGTAGCGGGAGTGGCCAAGAGACCCAGTACTTC | CASSSGSGSGQETQYF
14 | . | TRBJ1-2 | . | TRBV7-2 | TGTGCCAGCAGCCCCCTGGGTGGACAGTATGGCTACACCTTC | CASSPLGGQYGYTF
12 | TRBD1 | TRBJ1-1 | . | TRBV6-5 | TGTGCCAGCAATTTCCGGGACAGTGAAGCTTTCTTT | CASNFRDSEAFF
15 | TRBD1 | TRBJ2-7 | . | TRBV11-2 | TGTGCCAGCACCCTGTGGGGGACAGGTCCCTACGAGCAGTACTTC | CASTLWGTGPYEQYF
15 | TRBD1 | TRBJ1-2 | . | TRBV11-3 | TGTGCCAGCAGCTTAGCGGCAGGGGGCCACTATGGCTACACCTTC | CASSLAAGGHYGYTF
17 | TRBD2 | TRBJ2-3 | . | TRBV7-9 | TGTGCCAGCAGCTTAGGGGGACTAGCGGGAGTGTCGGATACGCAGTATTTT | CASSLGGLAGVSDTQYF
15 | . | TRBJ2-3 | . | TRBV5-4 | TGTGCCAGCAGGGGCCGGGACACCCGTTTAGATACGCAGTATTTT | CASRGRDTRLDTQYF
12 | . | TRBJ1-1 | . | TRBV29-1 | TGCAGCGTTGTTAGCCTTAACACTGAAGCTTTCTTT | CSVVSLNTEAFF
15 | . | TRBJ1-1 | . | TRBV6-1 | TGTGCCAGCAGTGATGCGGGCTGGGGGAACACTGAAGCTTTCTTT | CASSDAGWGNTEAFF
16 | TRBD1 | TRBJ1-3 | . | TRBV28 | TGTGCCAGCAGTTTGTTACCGGGACAGGGTACAAACACCATATATTTT | CASSLLPGQGTNTIYF
16 | . | TRBJ1-5 | . | TRBV19 | TGTGCCAGTAGTATGGGGCCGTGGTCCTCCGGACAGCCCCAGCATTTT | CASSMGPWSSGQPQHF
17 | . | TRBJ1-1 | . | TRBV30 | TGTGCCTGGAGTGGACCACAACAAGGGGTGAAGGACACTGAAGCTTTCTTT | CAWSGPQQGVKDTEAFF